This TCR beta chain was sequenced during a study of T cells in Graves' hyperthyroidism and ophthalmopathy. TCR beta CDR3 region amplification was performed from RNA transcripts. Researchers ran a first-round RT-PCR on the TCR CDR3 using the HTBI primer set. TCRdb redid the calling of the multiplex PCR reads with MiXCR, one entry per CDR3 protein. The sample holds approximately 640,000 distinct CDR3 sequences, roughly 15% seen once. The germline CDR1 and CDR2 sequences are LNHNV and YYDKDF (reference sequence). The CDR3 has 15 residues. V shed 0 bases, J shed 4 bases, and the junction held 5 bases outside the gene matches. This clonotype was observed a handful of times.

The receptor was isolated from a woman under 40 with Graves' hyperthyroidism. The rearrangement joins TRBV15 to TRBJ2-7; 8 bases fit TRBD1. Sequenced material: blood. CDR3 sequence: CATSRDRQGSYEQYF. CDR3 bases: TGTGCCACCAGCAGAGATCGACAGGGGAGTTACGAGCAGTACTTC. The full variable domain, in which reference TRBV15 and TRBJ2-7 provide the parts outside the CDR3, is DAMVIQNPRYQVTQFGKPVTLSCSQTLNHNVMYWYQQKSSQAPKLLFHYYDKDFNNEADTPDNFQSRRPNTSFCFLDIRSPGLGDTAMYLCATSRDRQGSYEQYFGPGTRLTVT.